The 15 T cell receptor beta chains listed next were all sequenced from one sample in a study of blood T cell repertoires in COVID-19. Libraries were prepared by immunoSEQ multiplex PCR; TCRdb keeps only in-frame clonotypes and omits some of them. The repertoire consists of 100,000 to 150,000 clones, with roughly 84% occurring once and the leading ten covering around 13%. Sequenced sample: peripheral blood. These receptors were obtained from a woman aged 25 to 39 who had recovered from COVID-19.

The chain couples TRBV7-3 to TRBJ1-1, with 8 bases fitting TRBD1. V lost 5 bases to trimming and J lost 3 bases; unmatched junction nucleotides: 8. The CDR3 length is 15 residues. Germline V gene data show CDR1 as SGHTA and CDR2 as FQGTGA. The DNA for the CDR3 is TGTGCCAGCAGCCTGACAGCGACAGGGGACACTGAAGCTTTCTTT. As protein: CASSLTATGDTEAFF.

The CDR3 region has the DNA TGCGCCAGCAGTCACAAAGGACAGACCTACGAGCAGTACTTC. This codes for CASSHKGQTYEQYF. This chain joins TRBV23-1 and TRBJ2-7; D is perhaps TRBD1 (6 bases). TRBV23-1 counts as an open reading frame of uncertain function. V was pared by 3 bases and J by 2 bases, with 11 bases between. There are 14 residues in the CDR3.

This clone was observed a few times. The V and J genes are TRBV27 and TRBJ2-7; D gene unclear. The germline CDR1 and CDR2 sequences are MNHEY and SMNVEV (reference sequence). Trimming removed 6 bases from V and 1 base from J, with 10 bases in between. This CDR3 is 13 amino acids long. The CDR3 region has the DNA TGTGCCAGCAGCCCGTCCCTTTCCTACGAGCAGTACTTC. Protein sequence: CASSPSLSYEQYF.

CDR3 protein: CASSSTEAAFF. CDR3 sequence (DNA): TGTGCCAGCAGCTCGACAGAGGCAGCTTTCTTT. The chain recombines TRBV7-6 with TRBJ1-1, with TRBD1 as a possible D gene (5 bases). Germline lookup yields CDR1 SGHVS and CDR2 FNYEAQ. Between the trimmed V and J ends, which lost 4 bases and 10 bases, there was a span of 10 bases. This CDR3 has 11 residues.

Here the CDR3 reads CATQLEGTLAYEQYF. CDR3 nucleotide sequence: TGTGCCACCCAGTTAGAGGGCACCCTCGCCTACGAGCAGTACTTC. The chain uses TRBV7-9 and TRBJ2-7, with TRBD2 as a possible D gene (5 bases). Trimming stripped 10 bases from V and 2 bases from J, with 21 bases between. Germline loops: CDR1 SEHNR, CDR2 FQNEAQ (reference sequence). The CDR3 contains 15 residues.

The chain has TRBV29-1 and TRBJ2-3; the match to TRBD2 covers 9 bases. Germline V lookup: CDR1 SQVTM, CDR2 ANQGSEA. The V segment lost 6 bases and the J segment 2 bases; nucleotides outside the gene matches: 6. The CDR3 has 14 residues. The CDR3 nucleotides read TGCAGCGTCTGGGGCGGGGGGGCCACAGATACGCAGTATTTT. Amino acids: CSVWGGGATDTQYF.

The rearrangement links TRBV11-2 to TRBJ1-3; no firm D call. This CDR3 comprises 16 residues. The germline V gene has CDR1 SGHAT and CDR2 FQNNGV. Trimming pared 4 bases from V and 4 bases from J, leaving 17 bases between. Here the CDR3 reads CASSSLGSPGGNTIYF. As DNA, the CDR3 is TGTGCCAGCAGCTCACTCGGGTCTCCGGGGGGAAACACCATATATTTT.

The J gene is TRBJ2-2, the V gene TRBV2, with D uncertain. This CDR3 contains 15 residues. Germline V gene lookup returns CDR1 SNHLY and CDR2 FYNNEI. The V gene lost 0 bases and the J gene lost 6 bases, with 11 bases spanning the gap. CDR3 DNA: TGTGCCAGCAGTGAAGCGCTTGTCGGAGCCGGGGAGCTGTTTTTT. Its translation is CASSEALVGAGELFF.

The V call is TRBV5-8, the J call TRBJ2-5; 7 bases are shared with TRBD1. This CDR3 comprises 15 residues. CDR1 is SGHTS and CDR2 is YDEGEE in the germline V gene. With V trimmed by 1 base and J by 2 bases, 5 bases remained unmatched. CDR3 coding DNA: TGTGCCAGCAGCTTGATAGGGGGCTATCAAGAGACCCAGTACTTC. This sequence encodes CASSLIGGYQETQYF. Variable domain in full (rest from reference TRBV5-8 and TRBJ2-5): EAGVTQSPTHLIKTRGQQATLRCSPISGHTSVYWYQQALGLGLQFLLWYDEGEERNRGNFPPRFSGRQFPNYSSELNVNALELEDSALYLCASSLIGGYQETQYFGPGTRLLVL.

The chain has TRBV5-6 and TRBJ1-2; D might be TRBD1 (5 bases). CDR1 and CDR2 from the germline V gene are SGHDT and YYEEEE. V lost 5 bases and J lost 7, with 18 bases in between. The CDR3 contains 14 residues. CDR3 amino acids: CASSSAEDIFGYTF. The CDR3 bases are TGTGCCAGCAGTTCCGCAGAGGACATCTTTGGCTACACCTTC.

The chain employs TRBV2 and TRBJ2-1; D is perhaps TRBD2 (6 bases). The CDR3 runs 15 residues. V lost 8 bases and J 2 bases, leaving 16 bases between the germline ends. Germline V lookup: CDR1 SNHLY, CDR2 FYNNEI. This chain's CDR3 is CASGGEGWTYNEQFF. CDR3 in DNA: TGTGCCAGCGGCGGGGAAGGGTGGACCTACAATGAGCAGTTCTTC. Complete variable domain (other parts from reference TRBV2 and TRBJ2-1): EPEVTQTPSHQVTQMGQEVILRCVPISNHLYFYWYRQILGQKVEFLVSFYNNEISEKSEIFDDQFSVERPDGSNFTLKIRSTKLEDSAMYFCASGGEGWTYNEQFFGPGTRLTVL.

There are a few counts of this clone. The chain links TRBV11-3 to TRBJ2-2; 9 nucleotides match TRBD1. CDR1 and CDR2 (germline): SGHNT, YENEEA. This CDR3 contains 15 residues. V trimming: 5 bases; J trimming: 6 bases; junction bases outside the gene matches: 7. CDR3: CASSKRQGGAGELFF. The CDR3 nucleotides read TGTGCCAGCAGCAAAAGACAGGGGGGCGCCGGGGAGCTGTTTTTT.

The rearrangement joins TRBV19 to TRBJ2-3; 11 bases match TRBD2. V shed 2 bases and J 5 bases; nucleotides not matched to a gene: 3. The CDR3 has 15 amino acids. Germline loops: CDR1 LNHDA, CDR2 SQIVND (reference sequence). DNA of the CDR3: TGTGCCAGTAGTATAACTAGCGGGAGTCTAGATACGCAGTATTTT. It codes for CASSITSGSLDTQYF.

This chain links TRBV7-9 with TRBJ1-1; D remains unclear. CDR1 and CDR2 (germline): SEHNR, FQNEAQ (reference sequence). V dropped 4 bases and J dropped 3 bases, with 15 bases sitting between them. This CDR3 is 15 amino acids long. CDR3 nucleotides: TGTGCCAGCAGCTCGAGGAGGGTGGTGGACACTGAAGCTTTCTTT. Encoded protein: CASSSRRVVDTEAFF.

This clone occurred once. The chain uses TRBV6-1 and TRBJ1-6; 8 bases align to TRBD1. Unmatched junction bases numbered 4, after V lost 2 bases and J lost 4 bases. Per the germline V gene, CDR1 is MNHNS and CDR2 is SASEGT. CDR3 length: 16 amino acids. The CDR3 reads CASSENRGAYNSPLHF. In DNA, the CDR3 is TGTGCCAGCAGTGAAAACAGGGGGGCTTATAATTCACCCCTCCACTTT.